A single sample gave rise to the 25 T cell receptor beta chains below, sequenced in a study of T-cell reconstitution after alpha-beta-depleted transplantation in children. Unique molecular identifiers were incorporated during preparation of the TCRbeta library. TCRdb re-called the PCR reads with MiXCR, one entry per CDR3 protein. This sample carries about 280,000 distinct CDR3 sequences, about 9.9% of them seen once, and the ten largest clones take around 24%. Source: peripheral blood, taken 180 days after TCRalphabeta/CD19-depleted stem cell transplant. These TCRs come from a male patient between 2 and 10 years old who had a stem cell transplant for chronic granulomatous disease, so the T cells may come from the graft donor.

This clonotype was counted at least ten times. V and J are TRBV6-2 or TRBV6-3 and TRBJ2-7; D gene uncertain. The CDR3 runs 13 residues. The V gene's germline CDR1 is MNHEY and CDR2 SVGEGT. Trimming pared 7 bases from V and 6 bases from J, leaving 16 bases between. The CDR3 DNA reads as TGTGCCAGCACCACGGTTAATAGGCTCGAGCAGTACTTC. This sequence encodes CASTTVNRLEQYF.

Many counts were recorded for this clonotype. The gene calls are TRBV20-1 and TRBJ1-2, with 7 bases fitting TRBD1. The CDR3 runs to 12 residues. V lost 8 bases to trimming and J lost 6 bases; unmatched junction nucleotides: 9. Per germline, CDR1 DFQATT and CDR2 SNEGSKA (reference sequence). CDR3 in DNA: TGCAGTCCCCCGGGACAGAATAATGGCTACACCTTC. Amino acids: CSPPGQNNGYTF.

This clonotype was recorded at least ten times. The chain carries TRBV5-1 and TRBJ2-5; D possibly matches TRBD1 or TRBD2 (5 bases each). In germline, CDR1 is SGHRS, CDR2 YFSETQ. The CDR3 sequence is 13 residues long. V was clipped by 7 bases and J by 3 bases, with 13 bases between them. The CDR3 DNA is TGCGCCAGCTCCCGCAGGGAGAAAGAGACCCAGTACTTC. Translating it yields CASSRREKETQYF.

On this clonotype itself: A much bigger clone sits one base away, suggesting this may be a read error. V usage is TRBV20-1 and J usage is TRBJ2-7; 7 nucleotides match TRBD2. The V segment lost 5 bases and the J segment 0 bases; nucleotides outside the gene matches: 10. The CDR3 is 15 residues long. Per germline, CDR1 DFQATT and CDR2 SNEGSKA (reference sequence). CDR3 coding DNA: TGCAGTGCTCCGATGGGGGGGAACTACTCCTACGAGCAGTACTTC. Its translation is CSAPMGGNYSYEQYF.

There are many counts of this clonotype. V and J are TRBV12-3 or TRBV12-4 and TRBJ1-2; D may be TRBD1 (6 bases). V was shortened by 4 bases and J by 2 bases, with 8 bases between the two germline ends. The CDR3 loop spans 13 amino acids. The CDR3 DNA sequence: TGTGCCAGCAGTTGGACAGAGAACTATGGCTACACCTTC. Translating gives CASSWTENYGYTF.

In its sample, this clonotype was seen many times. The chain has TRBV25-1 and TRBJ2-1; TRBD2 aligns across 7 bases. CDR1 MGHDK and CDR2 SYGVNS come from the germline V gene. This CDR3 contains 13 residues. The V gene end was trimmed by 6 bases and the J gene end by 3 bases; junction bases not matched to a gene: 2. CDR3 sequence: CASSGGNYNEQFF. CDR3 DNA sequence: TGTGCCAGCAGCGGGGGGAACTACAATGAGCAGTTCTTC.

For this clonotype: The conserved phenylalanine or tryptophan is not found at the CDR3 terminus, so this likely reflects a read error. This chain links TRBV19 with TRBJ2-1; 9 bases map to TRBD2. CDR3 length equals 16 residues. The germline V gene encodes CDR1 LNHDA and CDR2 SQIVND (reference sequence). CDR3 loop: CASTRTVSGSYDEQFL. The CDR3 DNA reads TGTGCCAGTACGAGGACTGTTAGCGGGAGCTACGATGAGCAGTTCTTG.

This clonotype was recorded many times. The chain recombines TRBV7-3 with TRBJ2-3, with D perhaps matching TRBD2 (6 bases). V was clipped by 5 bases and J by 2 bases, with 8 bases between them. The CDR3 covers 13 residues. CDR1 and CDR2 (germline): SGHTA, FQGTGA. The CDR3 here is CASSGGATDTQYF. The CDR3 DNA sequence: TGTGCCAGCAGCGGAGGGGCCACAGATACGCAGTATTTT.

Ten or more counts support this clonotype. The CDR3 here is CASSPRTGEAEQYF. CDR3 DNA: TGCGCCAGCAGCCCTAGGACAGGGGAGGCCGAGCAGTACTTC. The V and J genes are TRBV5-1 and TRBJ2-7; 9 nucleotides match TRBD1. Germline CDR1 reads SGHRS; CDR2 reads YFSETQ. The CDR3 is 14 amino acids. J gave up 6 bases and V 4 bases, and 8 bases lay outside the gene matches.

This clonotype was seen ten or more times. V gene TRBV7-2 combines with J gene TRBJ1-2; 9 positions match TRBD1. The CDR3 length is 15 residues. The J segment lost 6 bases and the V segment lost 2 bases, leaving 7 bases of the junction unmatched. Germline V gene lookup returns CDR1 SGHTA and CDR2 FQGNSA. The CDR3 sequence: CASSLTRDRVHGYTF. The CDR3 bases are TGTGCCAGCAGCTTAACCCGGGACAGGGTCCATGGCTACACCTTC.

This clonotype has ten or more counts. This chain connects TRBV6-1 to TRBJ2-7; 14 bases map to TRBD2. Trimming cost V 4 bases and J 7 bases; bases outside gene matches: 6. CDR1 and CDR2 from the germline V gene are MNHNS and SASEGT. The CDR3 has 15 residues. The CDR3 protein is CASSAGLAGVSEQYF. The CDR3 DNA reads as TGTGCCAGCAGTGCGGGACTAGCGGGAGTGAGTGAGCAGTACTTC.

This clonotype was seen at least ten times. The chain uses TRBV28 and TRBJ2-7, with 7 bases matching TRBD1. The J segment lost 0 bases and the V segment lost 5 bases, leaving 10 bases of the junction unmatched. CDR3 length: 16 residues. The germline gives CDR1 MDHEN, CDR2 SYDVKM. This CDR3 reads CASSPTLSGGSYEQYF. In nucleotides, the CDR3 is TGTGCCAGCAGTCCAACACTCTCAGGGGGCTCCTACGAGCAGTACTTC.

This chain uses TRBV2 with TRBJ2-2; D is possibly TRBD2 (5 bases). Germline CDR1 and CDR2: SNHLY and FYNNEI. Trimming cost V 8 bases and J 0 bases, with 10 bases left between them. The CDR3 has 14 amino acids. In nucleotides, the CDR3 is TGTGCCAGCCTAGGCGGGCCGAACACCGGGGAGCTGTTTTTT. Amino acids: CASLGGPNTGELFF. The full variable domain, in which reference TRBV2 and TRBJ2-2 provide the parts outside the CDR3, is EPEVTQTPSHQVTQMGQEVILRCVPISNHLYFYWYRQILGQKVEFLVSFYNNEISEKSEIFDDQFSVERPDGSNFTLKIRSTKLEDSAMYFCASLGGPNTGELFFGEGSRLTVL.

CDR3 in DNA: TGTGCCAGCAGTAACGGACTAGACTTTGAGCAGTTCTTC. Protein product: CASSNGLDFEQFF. V and J are TRBV11-3 and TRBJ2-1, with 7 bases matching TRBD2. This CDR3 has 13 amino acids. The junction had 8 bases not matched to a gene; V was cut back by 6 bases and J by 9 bases. CDR1 is SGHNT and CDR2 is YENEEA in the germline V gene.

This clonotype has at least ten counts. Here the CDR3 DNA reads TGCGCCAGCAGCTTACCTAACAGAACAAATCAGCCCCAGCATTTT. This sequence encodes CASSLPNRTNQPQHF. The V gene is TRBV5-1, the J gene TRBJ1-5; D call uncertain. This CDR3 spans 15 amino acids. Germline assignment: CDR1 SGHRS and CDR2 YFSETQ. Trimming shortened V by 2 bases and J by 4 bases, and 13 bases separated the two germline ends.

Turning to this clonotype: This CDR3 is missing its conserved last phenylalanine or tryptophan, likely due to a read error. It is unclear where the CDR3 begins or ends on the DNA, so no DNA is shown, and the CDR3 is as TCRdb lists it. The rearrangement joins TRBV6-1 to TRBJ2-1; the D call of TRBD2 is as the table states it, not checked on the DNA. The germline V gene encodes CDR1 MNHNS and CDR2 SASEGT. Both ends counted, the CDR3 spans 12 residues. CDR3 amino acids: CASSDFGGRPVS.

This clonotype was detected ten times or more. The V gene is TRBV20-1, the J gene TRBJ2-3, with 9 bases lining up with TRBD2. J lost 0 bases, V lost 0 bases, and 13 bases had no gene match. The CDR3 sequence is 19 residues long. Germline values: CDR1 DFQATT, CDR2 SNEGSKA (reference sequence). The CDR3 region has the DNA TGCAGTGCTAGAGATCTCTGGCTAGCGGGGAGGCCTAGCACAGATACGCAGTATTTT. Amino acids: CSARDLWLAGRPSTDTQYF.

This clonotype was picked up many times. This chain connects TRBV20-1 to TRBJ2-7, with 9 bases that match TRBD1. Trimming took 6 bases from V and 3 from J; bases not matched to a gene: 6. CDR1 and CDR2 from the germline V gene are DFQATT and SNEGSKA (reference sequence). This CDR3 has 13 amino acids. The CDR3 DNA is TGCAGTGCGTCGACAGGGGGGAACTACGAGCAGTACTTC. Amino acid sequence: CSASTGGNYEQYF.

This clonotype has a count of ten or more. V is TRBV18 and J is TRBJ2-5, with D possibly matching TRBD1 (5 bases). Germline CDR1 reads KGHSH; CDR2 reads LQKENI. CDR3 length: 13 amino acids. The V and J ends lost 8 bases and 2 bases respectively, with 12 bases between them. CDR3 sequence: CASSLGLQETQYF. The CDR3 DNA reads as TGTGCCAGCAGCCTGGGGCTTCAAGAGACCCAGTACTTC.

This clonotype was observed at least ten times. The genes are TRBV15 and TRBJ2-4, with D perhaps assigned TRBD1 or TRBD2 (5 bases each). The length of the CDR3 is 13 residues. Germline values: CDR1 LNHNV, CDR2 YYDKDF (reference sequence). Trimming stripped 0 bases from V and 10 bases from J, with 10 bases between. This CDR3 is CATSRDQRGIQYF. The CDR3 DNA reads TGTGCCACCAGCAGAGATCAGAGGGGAATTCAGTACTTC.

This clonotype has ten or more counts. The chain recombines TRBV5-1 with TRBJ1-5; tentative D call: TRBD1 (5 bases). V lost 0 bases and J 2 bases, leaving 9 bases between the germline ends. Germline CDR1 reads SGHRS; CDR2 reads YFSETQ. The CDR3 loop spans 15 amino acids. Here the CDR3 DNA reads TGCGCCAGCAGCTTGGATGGGGCGCGCAATCAGCCCCAGCATTTT. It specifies CASSLDGARNQPQHF. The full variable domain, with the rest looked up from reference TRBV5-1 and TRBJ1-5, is KAGVTQTPRYLIKTRGQQVTLSCSPISGHRSVSWYQQTPGQGLQFLFEYFSETQRNKGNFPGRFSGRQFSNSRSEMNVSTLELGDSALYLCASSLDGARNQPQHFGDGTRLSIL.

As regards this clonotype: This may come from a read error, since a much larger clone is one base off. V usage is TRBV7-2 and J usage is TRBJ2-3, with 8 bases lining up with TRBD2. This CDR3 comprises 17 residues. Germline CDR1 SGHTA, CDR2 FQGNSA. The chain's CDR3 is CAGSPKVLAVAGDTQYF. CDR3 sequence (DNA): TGTGCCGGCAGCCCGAAAGTACTAGCGGTGGCGGGGGATACGCAGTATTTT.

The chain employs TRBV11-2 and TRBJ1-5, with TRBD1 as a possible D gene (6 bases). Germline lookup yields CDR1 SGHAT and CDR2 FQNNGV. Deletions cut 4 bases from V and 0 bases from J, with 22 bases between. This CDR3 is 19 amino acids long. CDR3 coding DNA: TGTGCCAGCAGCTCTATGGCCCGGCGGGGGGCGAATAGCAATCAGCCCCAGCATTTT. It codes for CASSSMARRGANSNQPQHF.

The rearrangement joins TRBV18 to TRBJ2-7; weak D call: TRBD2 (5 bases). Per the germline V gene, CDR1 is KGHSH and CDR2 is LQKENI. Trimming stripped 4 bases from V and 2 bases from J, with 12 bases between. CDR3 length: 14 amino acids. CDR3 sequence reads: CASSLDPGAYEQYF. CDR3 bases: TGTGCCAGCTCACTGGACCCCGGGGCCTACGAGCAGTACTTC. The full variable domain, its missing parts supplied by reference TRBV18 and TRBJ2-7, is NAGVMQNPRHLVRRRGQEARLRCSPMKGHSHVYWYRQLPEEGLKFMVYLQKENIIDESGMPKERFSAEFPKEGPSILRIQQVVRGDSAAYFCASSLDPGAYEQYFGPGTRLTVT.

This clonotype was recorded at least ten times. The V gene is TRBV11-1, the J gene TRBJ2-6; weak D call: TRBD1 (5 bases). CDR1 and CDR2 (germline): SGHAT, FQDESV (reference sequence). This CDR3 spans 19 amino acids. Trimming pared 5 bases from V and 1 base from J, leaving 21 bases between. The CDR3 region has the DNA TGTGCCAGCAGCACGTTCAGGGATATTCTACCTTCTGGGGCCAACGTCCTGACTTTC. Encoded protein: CASSTFRDILPSGANVLTF.